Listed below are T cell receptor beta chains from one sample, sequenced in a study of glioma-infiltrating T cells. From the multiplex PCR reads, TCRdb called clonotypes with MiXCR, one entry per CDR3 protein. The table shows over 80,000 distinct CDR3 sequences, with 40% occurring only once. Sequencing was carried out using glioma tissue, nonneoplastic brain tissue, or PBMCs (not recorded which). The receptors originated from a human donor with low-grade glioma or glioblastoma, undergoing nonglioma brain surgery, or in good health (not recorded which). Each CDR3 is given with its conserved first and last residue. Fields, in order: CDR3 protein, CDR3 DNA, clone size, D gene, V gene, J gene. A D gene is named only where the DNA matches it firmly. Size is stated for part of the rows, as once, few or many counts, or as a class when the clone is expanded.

CDR3: CASSLLVGTSLDELF; DNA: TGTGCCAGCAGCTTATTGGTGGGAACTTCCCTTGATGAGCTCTTC; size: -; D: -; V: TRBV7-9; J: TRBJ2-1
CDR3: CATSSKGLTRTSQETQYF; DNA: TGTGCCACCAGCAGCAAGGGACTCACCCGCACCTCCCAAGAGACCCAGTACTTC; size: many; D: -; V: TRBV15; J: TRBJ2-5
CDR3: CASSLGARLAGEEQYF; DNA: TGTGCCAGCAGCTTGGGGGCCCGACTAGCGGGAGAAGAGCAGTACTTC; size: many; D: TRBD2; V: TRBV5-4; J: TRBJ2-7
CDR3: CASRPGTSNTGELFF; DNA: TGCGCCAGCAGACCCGGGACTTCGAACACCGGGGAGCTGTTTTTT; size: many; D: -; V: TRBV10-2; J: TRBJ2-2
CDR3: CACSERGGSGQPQHF; DNA: TGTGCCTGCAGCGAAAGAGGAGGGAGTGGTCAGCCCCAGCATTTT; size: -; D: -; V: TRBV2; J: TRBJ1-5
CDR3: CASRETGSNQPQHF; DNA: TGCGCCAGCAGAGAGACAGGGAGCAATCAGCCCCAGCATTTT; size: many; D: TRBD1; V: TRBV5-1; J: TRBJ1-5
CDR3: CASSALGDTQYF; DNA: TGTGCCAGCAGTGCCCTAGGTGATACTCAGTATTTT; size: once; D: -; V: TRBV25-1; J: TRBJ2-3
CDR3: CASSQKRGQAYQETQYF; DNA: TGTGCCAGCAGCCAAAAGCGGGGTCAGGCGTACCAAGAGACCCAGTACTTC; size: many; D: TRBD2; V: TRBV14; J: TRBJ2-5
CDR3: CASCFGGECGYTF; DNA: TGTGCCAGTTGTTTCGGGGGCGAGTGTGGCTACACCTTC; size: many; D: -; V: TRBV5-8; J: TRBJ1-2
CDR3: CSAWTGTNSPLHF; DNA: TGCAGTGCTTGGACAGGGACCAATTCACCCCTCCACTTT; size: many; D: TRBD1; V: TRBV20-1; J: TRBJ1-6
CDR3: CSASSRGSEAFF; DNA: TGCAGTGCTAGCTCCCGGGGGTCTGAAGCTTTCTTT; size: many; D: -; V: TRBV20-1; J: TRBJ1-1
CDR3: CASSEVAGGEQYF; DNA: TGTGCCAGCAGTGAAGTGGCGGGGGGTGAGCAGTACTTC; size: many; D: TRBD2; V: TRBV2; J: TRBJ2-7
CDR3: CASSLIGDSNQPQHF; DNA: TGCGCCAGCAGCTTGATTGGAGATAGCAATCAGCCCCAGCATTTT; size: few; D: -; V: TRBV5-1; J: TRBJ1-5
CDR3: CASSQTPTWTSAAKNIQYF; DNA: TGTGCCAGCAGCCAGACGCCTACCTGGACTAGCGCAGCCAAAAACATTCAGTACTTC; size: many; D: TRBD2; V: TRBV3-1; J: TRBJ2-4
CDR3: CASSSRQGGFDTETFF; DNA: TGCGCCAGCAGCTCAAGACAGGGGGGATTCGACACTGAAACTTTCTTT; size: -; D: TRBD1; V: TRBV5-1; J: TRBJ1-1
CDR3: CSARHRLPTDTQYF; DNA: TGCAGTGCCAGGCACAGGCTGCCCACAGATACGCAGTATTTT; size: -; D: -; V: TRBV20-1; J: TRBJ2-3
CDR3: CASSASGGYEQYF; DNA: TGTGCCAGCAGCGCTAGCGGGGGCTACGAGCAGTACTTC; size: many; D: TRBD2; V: TRBV6-2/TRBV6-3; J: TRBJ2-7
CDR3: CASTRGSDTDTQYF; DNA: TGTGCCAGTACCCGGGGAAGCGACACAGATACGCAGTATTTT; size: many; D: -; V: TRBV25-1; J: TRBJ2-3
CDR3: CSARTPGQGRFEAFF; DNA: TGCAGTGCTAGAACTCCGGGACAGGGCCGGTTTGAGGCTTTCTTT; size: many; D: TRBD1; V: TRBV20-1; J: TRBJ1-1
CDR3: CSASPLNTEAFF; DNA: TGCAGTGCGAGTCCGTTGAACACTGAAGCTTTCTTT; size: many; D: -; V: TRBV20-1; J: TRBJ1-1
CDR3: CSASFPGVTEAFF; DNA: TGCAGTGCTAGCTTCCCCGGGGTGACTGAAGCTTTCTTT; size: -; D: -; V: TRBV20-1; J: TRBJ1-1
CDR3: CASTGTSGPTYNEQFF; DNA: TGTGCCAGCACGGGGACTAGCGGACCTACCTACAATGAGCAGTTCTTC; size: -; D: TRBD2; V: TRBV6-2/TRBV6-3; J: TRBJ2-1
CDR3: CATSDPTGTERETQYF; DNA: TGTGCCACCAGTGATCCTACCGGGACCGAACGAGAGACCCAGTACTTC; size: many; D: -; V: TRBV24-1; J: TRBJ2-5
CDR3: CSVAGLAGIQETQYF; DNA: TGCAGCGTGGCGGGACTAGCGGGGATCCAAGAGACCCAGTACTTC; size: many; D: TRBD2; V: TRBV29-1; J: TRBJ2-5
CDR3: CASQDRGNYGYTF; DNA: TGTGCCAGCCAGGACAGGGGGAACTATGGCTACACCTTC; size: -; D: TRBD1; V: TRBV6-1; J: TRBJ1-2
CDR3: CSARPGTSTDTQYF; DNA: TGCAGTGCTAGACCCGGGACAAGCACAGATACGCAGTATTTT; size: many; D: -; V: TRBV20-1; J: TRBJ2-3
CDR3: CASSQDLGAQEAQYF; DNA: TGTGCCAGCAGCCAAGATCTTGGGGCTCAAGAGGCCCAATACTTC; size: -; D: -; V: TRBV6-6; J: TRBJ2-5